This T cell receptor beta chain appears in the sequencing data of a study of T cells after yellow fever vaccination. Study overall: Preparation of fractions with low cell numbers was performed using SMART-Seq v4 Ultra Low Input.

Study-wide results and limits: Weaker, the secondary response had a peak occurring faster, on day 5 versus 15.

There are a few counts of this clonotype. No antigen is known for it. Generation of TCR cDNA used 5'RACE template switching (which added a universal primer site and UMIs). TCRdb reanalysed the 5' RACE reads using MiXCR and keeps one entry per CDR3 protein. The sample lists roughly 400,000 distinct CDR3 sequences, 18% occurring once. The sample was PBMCs, taken before the yellow fever booster vaccination. This sequence originates from a man aged 18 to 35 who received the YFV17D yellow fever vaccine.

DNA for the CDR3: TGTGCCAGCAGCGACAGGAGCGGGGAGACCCAGTACTTC. Its translation: CASSDRSGETQYF. The chain employs TRBV7-2 and TRBJ2-5, with D perhaps matching TRBD1 or TRBD2 (6 bases each). The CDR3 is made up of 13 amino acids. Trimming left V 5 bases short and J 5 bases short, with 12 bases between. The germline CDR1 and CDR2 sequences are SGHTA and FQGNSA.